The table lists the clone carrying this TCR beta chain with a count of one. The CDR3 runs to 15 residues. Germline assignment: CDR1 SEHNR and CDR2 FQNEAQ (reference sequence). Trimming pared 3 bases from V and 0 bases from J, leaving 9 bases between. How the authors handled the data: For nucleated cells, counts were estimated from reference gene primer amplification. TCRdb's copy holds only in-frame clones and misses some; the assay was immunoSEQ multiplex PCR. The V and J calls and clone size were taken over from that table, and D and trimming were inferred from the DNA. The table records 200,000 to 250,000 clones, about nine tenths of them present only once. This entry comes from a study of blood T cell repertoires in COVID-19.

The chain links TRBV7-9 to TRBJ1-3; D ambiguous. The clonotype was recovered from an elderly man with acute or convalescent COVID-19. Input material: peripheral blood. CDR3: CASSLEAISGNTIYF. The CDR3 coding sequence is TGTGCCAGCAGCTTGGAAGCGATCTCTGGAAACACCATATATTTT.